The TCR beta chain described here comes from a study of control samples from healthy donors and cancer patients. Some clones are missing from TCRdb's copy, which holds only in-frame ones; the method was immunoSEQ multiplex PCR. The sample contains around 130,000 clones, approximately 88% of which appear only once. CDR1 is SGHAT and CDR2 is FQNNGV in the germline V gene. The CDR3 runs to 14 residues. Trimming cost V 6 bases and J 4 bases, with 16 bases left between them. V and J are TRBV11-2 and TRBJ2-7; weak D call: TRBD2 (6 bases). This clonotype was sampled from a man over 45 in good health. Sequenced: blood. The CDR3 bases are TGTGCCAGCAGGCTGGGGACGGGAGCTTACGAGCAGTACTTC. It is translated as CASRLGTGAYEQYF.